This T cell receptor (beta chain) derives from a study of T cell clonotyping in hematopoietic cell transplantation. Study in general: Recipient samples before transplant were obtained post-cytoreduction. General study findings and limits: Pathologically expanded recipient clonotypes increased progressively from day 30 to day 180 as diversity fell. Broader posttransplant TCR repertoire diversity was predicted by graft donor and pretransplant recipient Inverse Simpson Index values.

CDR3 length equals 16 residues. The V end lost 0 bases, the J end lost 5 bases, and 14 bases lay between the germline ends. Germline values: CDR1 ENHRY, CDR2 SYGVKD. The method was immunoSEQ multiplex PCR; TCRdb's version includes in-frame clones alone and lacks a portion of them. The sample includes more than 25,000 clones, 70% to 80% of them seen just once. About this clone: What it recognizes is unknown.

Regarding time point: recipient sample about 28 days before transplant, after cytoreduction. Recipients were bled about 28 days pretransplant and at posttransplant days 30, 100, 180. This TCR came from a woman aged 25 to 39 with chronic myeloid leukemia. Some clones in this sample may be carry-over from other donors' samples. This chain uses TRBV10-3 with TRBJ2-1; D ambiguous. The input for sequencing was peripheral blood mononuclear cells, taken before stem cell transplant. For the CDR3, the DNA is TGTGCCATCAGTGAGTCGGTGTCAGGTGCCCACAATGAGCAGTTCTTC. As protein: CAISESVSGAHNEQFF.